This T cell receptor beta chain was sequenced in a study of cytotoxic CD8 clonotypes in ibrutinib-treated CLL. Study-wide results and caveats: T-cell clonality at baseline went above that of age-matched healthy donors and rose and fell with circulating CD8+ T-cell counts. Public clonotypes, found uncommonly, either contracted or stayed stable on treatment. Clonality increased at ibrutinib response and stayed stable in sustained remission. At progression, however, it fell back toward baseline.

Points on this clone: Its antigen is still unknown.

This CDR3 region has 13 residues. CDR1 and CDR2 from the germline V gene are SNHLY and FYNNEI. V lost 4 bases, J lost 3 bases, and 10 bases lay in between. Generated by immunoSEQ multiplex PCR, the TCRdb table keeps only in-frame clones and is missing some. The sample yields approximately 280,000 clones, around 69% seen once. The clonotype comes from a human donor with chronic lymphocytic leukemia. The V gene is TRBV2, the J gene TRBJ2-7, with D maybe TRBD2 (5 bases). The source material was PBMCs, sampled at disease progression, from a patient treated with ibrutinib. The chain's CDR3 is CASSGASNYEQYF. CDR3 DNA sequence: TGTGCCAGCAGTGGGGCTAGCAACTACGAGCAGTACTTC. Based on the CDR3 plus reference TRBV2 and TRBJ2-7, the full variable domain is EPEVTQTPSHQVTQMGQEVILRCVPISNHLYFYWYRQILGQKVEFLVSFYNNEISEKSEIFDDQFSVERPDGSNFTLKIRSTKLEDSAMYFCASSGASNYEQYFGPGTRLTVT.